Each of the 10 T cell receptor beta chains below was sequenced from the same sample in a study of T cell changes during pregnancy in multiple sclerosis. Some clones are missing from TCRdb's copy, which holds only in-frame ones; the method was immunoSEQ multiplex PCR. The sample holds roughly 100,000 clones, approximately 90% seen once. The source was peripheral blood, collected in the second trimester of pregnancy. The receptors were gathered from a female donor in good health, enrolled as a control in a pregnancy study.

The rearrangement links TRBV23-1 to TRBJ1-6; weak D call: TRBD1 (6 bases). TRBV23-1 is an ORF, with its function uncertain. This CDR3 comprises 17 residues. Trimming removed 2 bases from V and 2 bases from J, with 13 bases in between. The CDR3 protein is CASSQERGGAYNSPLHF. The CDR3 DNA reads TGCGCCAGCAGTCAAGAAAGGGGGGGCGCCTATAATTCACCCCTCCACTTT.

In its sample, this clone was seen once. The chain links TRBV4-1 to TRBJ1-5; 9 bases match TRBD1. There are 16 residues in the CDR3. With V trimmed by 1 base and J by 8 bases, 9 bases remained unmatched. Per the germline V gene, CDR1 is MGHRA and CDR2 is YSYEKL. The CDR3 loop is CASSQVQGAIREPQHF. The CDR3 nucleotides are TGCGCCAGCAGCCAAGTACAGGGGGCGATTCGAGAGCCCCAGCATTTT.

This chain uses TRBV18 with TRBJ1-2, with a possible D match to TRBD1 (6 bases). The CDR3 length is 16 residues. Trimming took 6 bases from V and 5 from J, leaving 22 bases between them. Germline CDR1 and CDR2: KGHSH and LQKENI. The CDR3 coding sequence is TGTGCCAGCTCCCCAACCTCAGACAGGATCGGGTATGGCTACACCTTC. Translating gives CASSPTSDRIGYGYTF.

The chain employs TRBV5-4 and TRBJ1-6; the D gene is possibly TRBD1 (6 bases). Between the trimmed V and J ends, which lost 0 bases and 10 bases, there was a span of 17 bases. The CDR3 has 16 amino acids. Germline V gives CDR1 SGHNT, CDR2 YYREEE (reference sequence). The chain's CDR3 is CASSLVGDIKDSPLHF. CDR3 bases: TGTGCCAGCAGCTTGGTAGGGGACATCAAAGACTCACCCCTCCACTTT.

The CDR3 DNA sequence: TGTGCCAGCAGTGAAGCGCTTACTAGTTGGGACATTCAGTACTTC. This sequence encodes CASSEALTSWDIQYF. The V and J genes are TRBV2 and TRBJ2-4; D might be TRBD2 (5 bases). Germline CDR1 and CDR2: SNHLY and FYNNEI. This CDR3 has 15 amino acids. Trimming pared 0 bases from V and 8 bases from J, leaving 14 bases between.

The rearrangement joins TRBV14 to TRBJ1-2, with a possible D match to TRBD1 (5 bases). Germline-derived CDR1 and CDR2 are SGHDN and FVKESK. This CDR3 contains 16 residues. V lost 4 bases to trimming and J lost 0 bases, with 15 bases between them. The CDR3 DNA reads as TGTGCCAGCAGCCCGCTAACAGGACCGCCTAACTATGGCTACACCTTC. Residues: CASSPLTGPPNYGYTF.

The CDR3 DNA is TGTGCCAGCAGTGAAACCGGGACAGGGGGGTCCTACGAGCAGTACTTC. Protein sequence: CASSETGTGGSYEQYF. The chain recombines TRBV9 with TRBJ2-7, with 11 bases fitting TRBD1. The CDR3 length is 16 residues. With V trimmed by 5 bases and J by 1 base, 8 bases remained unmatched. The V gene's germline CDR1 is SGDLS and CDR2 YYNGEE.

The chain joins TRBV7-9 to TRBJ1-2; D possibly corresponds to TRBD1 (6 bases). Trimming cost V 1 base and J 6 bases, with 12 bases left between them. From germline, CDR1 is SEHNR and CDR2 FQNEAQ (reference sequence). The CDR3 consists of 14 residues. CDR3 DNA: TGTGCCAGCAGCTTAGGAAGACAGGAAAATGGCTACACCTTC. This translates into CASSLGRQENGYTF.

The genes are TRBV19 and TRBJ1-1; D not certain. Germline-derived CDR1 and CDR2 are LNHDA and SQIVND (reference sequence). This CDR3 comprises 16 residues. The V end lost 4 bases, the J end lost 0 bases, and 15 bases lay between the germline ends. The CDR3 region has the DNA TGTGCCAGTAGTACAGACCCCCGACTCATGAACACTGAAGCTTTCTTT. Translation: CASSTDPRLMNTEAFF.

This chain links TRBV4-3 with TRBJ1-2, with D tentatively TRBD1 (6 bases). Germline V gene lookup returns CDR1 LGHNA and CDR2 YSLEER. The CDR3 covers 15 residues. Trimming stripped 2 bases from V and 4 bases from J, with 14 bases between. The CDR3 loop is CASSQNRDKGYGYTF. CDR3 nucleotides: TGCGCCAGCAGCCAAAACAGGGATAAGGGCTATGGCTACACCTTC.